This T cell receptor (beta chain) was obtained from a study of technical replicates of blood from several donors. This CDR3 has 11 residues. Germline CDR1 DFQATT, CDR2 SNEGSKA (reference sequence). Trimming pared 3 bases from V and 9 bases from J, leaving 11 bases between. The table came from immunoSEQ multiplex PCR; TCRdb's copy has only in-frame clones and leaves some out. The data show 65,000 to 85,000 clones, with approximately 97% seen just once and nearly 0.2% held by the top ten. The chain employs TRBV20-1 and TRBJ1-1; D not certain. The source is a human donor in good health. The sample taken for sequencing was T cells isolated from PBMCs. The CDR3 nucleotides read TGCAGTGCTAGTCGAGGTCGCAAAGCTTTCTTT. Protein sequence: CSASRGRKAFF.